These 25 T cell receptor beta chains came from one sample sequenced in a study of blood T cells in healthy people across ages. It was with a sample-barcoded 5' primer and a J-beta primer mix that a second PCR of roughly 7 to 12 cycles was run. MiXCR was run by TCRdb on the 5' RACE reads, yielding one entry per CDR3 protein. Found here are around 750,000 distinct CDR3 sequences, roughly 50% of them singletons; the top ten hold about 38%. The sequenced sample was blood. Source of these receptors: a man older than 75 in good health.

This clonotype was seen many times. CDR3 sequence: CASSFTGGSYEQYF. In DNA form, the CDR3 reads TGTGCCAGCAGCTTTACAGGGGGCTCCTACGAGCAGTACTTC. The V gene is TRBV11-1, the J gene TRBJ2-7, with TRBD1 matching over 8 bases. This CDR3 contains 14 residues. V trimming: 3 bases; J trimming: 0 bases; junction bases outside the gene matches: 1. Per germline, CDR1 SGHAT and CDR2 FQDESV (reference sequence).

The CDR3 DNA follows: TGCAGTGCTAGCAAACTAGCGGGGTGGGACGAGCAGTACTTC. Translated, it gives CSASKLAGWDEQYF. J is TRBJ2-7 and V is TRBV20-1; 10 nucleotides match TRBD2. CDR1 DFQATT and CDR2 SNEGSKA come from the germline V gene (reference sequence). Germline trimming cut 3 bases from V and 5 bases from J; bases unmatched to any gene: 7. The CDR3 is 14 amino acids.

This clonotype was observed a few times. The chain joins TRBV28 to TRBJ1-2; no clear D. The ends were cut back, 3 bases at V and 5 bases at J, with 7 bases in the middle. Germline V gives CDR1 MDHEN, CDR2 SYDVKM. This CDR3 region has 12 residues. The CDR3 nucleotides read TGTGCCAGCAGTTTCCGACGTTATGGCTACACCTTC. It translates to CASSFRRYGYTF.

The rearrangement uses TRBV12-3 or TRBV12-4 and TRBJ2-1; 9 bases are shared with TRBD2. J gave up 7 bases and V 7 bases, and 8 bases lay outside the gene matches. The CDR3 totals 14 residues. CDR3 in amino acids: CASNLAGAGNEQFF. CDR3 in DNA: TGTGCCAGCAACTTAGCGGGAGCTGGAAATGAGCAGTTCTTC.

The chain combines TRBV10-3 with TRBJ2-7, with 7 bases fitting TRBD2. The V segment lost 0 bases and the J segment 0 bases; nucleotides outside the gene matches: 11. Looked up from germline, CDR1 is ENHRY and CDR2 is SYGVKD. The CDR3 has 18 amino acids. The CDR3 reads CAISESATTSLGSYEQYF. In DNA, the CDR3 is TGTGCCATCAGTGAGTCGGCCACGACTAGCTTGGGCTCCTACGAGCAGTACTTC.

The CDR3 sequence is CSVRGRGDEQYF. Written as DNA, the CDR3 is TGCAGCGTTCGAGGGAGGGGCGACGAGCAGTACTTC. The V gene is TRBV29-1, the J gene TRBJ2-7; 7 positions agree with TRBD2. J was trimmed by 5 bases and V by 5 bases; bases with no gene match: 6. The CDR3 consists of 12 residues. Germline values: CDR1 SQVTM, CDR2 ANQGSEA.

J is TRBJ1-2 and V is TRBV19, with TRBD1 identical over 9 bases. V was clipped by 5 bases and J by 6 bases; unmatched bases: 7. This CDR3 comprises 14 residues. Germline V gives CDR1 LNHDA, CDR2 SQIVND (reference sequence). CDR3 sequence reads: CASSARDRENGYTF. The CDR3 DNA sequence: TGTGCCAGTAGTGCCCGGGACAGGGAGAATGGCTACACCTTC.

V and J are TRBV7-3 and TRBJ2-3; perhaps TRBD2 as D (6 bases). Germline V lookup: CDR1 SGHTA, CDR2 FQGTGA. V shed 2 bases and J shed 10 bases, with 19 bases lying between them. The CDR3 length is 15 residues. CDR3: CASSLAGRSTGAQYF. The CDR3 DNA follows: TGTGCCAGCAGCTTAGCGGGACGTAGCACAGGTGCGCAGTATTTT.

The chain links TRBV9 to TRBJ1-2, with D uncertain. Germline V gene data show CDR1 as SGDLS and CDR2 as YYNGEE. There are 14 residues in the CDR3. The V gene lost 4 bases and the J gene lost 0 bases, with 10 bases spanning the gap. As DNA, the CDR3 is TGTGCCAGCAGCCCCCCGAGGGCTAACTATGGCTACACCTTC. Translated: CASSPPRANYGYTF.

Here the CDR3 reads CASSESTGHYGYTF. DNA for the CDR3: TGTGCCAGCAGTGAGTCGACGGGCCACTATGGCTACACCTTC. The chain is built from TRBV2 and TRBJ1-2; D call uncertain. Trimming pared 3 bases from V and 3 bases from J, leaving 11 bases between. The CDR3 consists of 14 residues. Germline V gene data show CDR1 as SNHLY and CDR2 as FYNNEI.

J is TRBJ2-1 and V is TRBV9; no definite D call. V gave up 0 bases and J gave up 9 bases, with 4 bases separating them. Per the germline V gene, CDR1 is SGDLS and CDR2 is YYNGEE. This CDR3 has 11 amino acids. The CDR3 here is CASSVASEQFF. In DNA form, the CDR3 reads TGTGCCAGCAGCGTAGCGTCTGAGCAGTTCTTC.

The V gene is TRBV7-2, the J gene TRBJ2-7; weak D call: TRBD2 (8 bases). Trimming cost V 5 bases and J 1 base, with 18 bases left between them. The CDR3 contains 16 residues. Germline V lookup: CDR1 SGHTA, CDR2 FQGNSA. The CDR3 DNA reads TGTGCCAGCAGCCCGGGGGGGACAGTCGTATCCTACGAGCAGTACTTC. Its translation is CASSPGGTVVSYEQYF.

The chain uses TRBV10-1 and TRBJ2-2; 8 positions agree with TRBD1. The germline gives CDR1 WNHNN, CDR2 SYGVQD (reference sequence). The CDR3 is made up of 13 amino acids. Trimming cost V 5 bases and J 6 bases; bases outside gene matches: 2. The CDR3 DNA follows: TGCGCCAGCAGTTACAGGGGGTCCGGGGAGCTGTTTTTT. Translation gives CASSYRGSGELFF.

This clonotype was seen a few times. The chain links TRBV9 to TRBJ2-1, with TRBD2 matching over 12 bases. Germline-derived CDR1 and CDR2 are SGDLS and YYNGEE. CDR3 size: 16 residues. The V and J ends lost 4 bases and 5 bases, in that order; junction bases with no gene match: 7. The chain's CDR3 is CASSSPTSGRHNEQFF. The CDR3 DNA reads TGTGCCAGCAGCTCTCCAACTAGCGGGAGGCACAATGAGCAGTTCTTC.

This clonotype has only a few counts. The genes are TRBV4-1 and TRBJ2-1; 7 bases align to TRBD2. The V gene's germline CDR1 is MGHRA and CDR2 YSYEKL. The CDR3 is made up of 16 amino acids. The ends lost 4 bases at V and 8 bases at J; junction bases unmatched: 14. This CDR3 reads CASSLLGGLGSYEQFF. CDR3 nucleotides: TGCGCCAGCAGCCTACTCGGTGGACTAGGGTCCTATGAGCAGTTCTTC.

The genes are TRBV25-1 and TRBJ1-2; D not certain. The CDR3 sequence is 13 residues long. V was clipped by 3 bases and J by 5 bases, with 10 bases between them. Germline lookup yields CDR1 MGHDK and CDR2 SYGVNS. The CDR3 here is CASSEPPGYGYTF. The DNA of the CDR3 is TGTGCCAGCAGTGAGCCACCTGGGTATGGCTACACCTTC.

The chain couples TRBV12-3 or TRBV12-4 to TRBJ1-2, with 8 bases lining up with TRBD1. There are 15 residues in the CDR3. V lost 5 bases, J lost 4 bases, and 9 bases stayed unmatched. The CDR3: CASSPRQGRPYGYTF. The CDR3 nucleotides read TGTGCCAGCAGTCCAAGACAGGGGCGTCCCTATGGCTACACCTTC.

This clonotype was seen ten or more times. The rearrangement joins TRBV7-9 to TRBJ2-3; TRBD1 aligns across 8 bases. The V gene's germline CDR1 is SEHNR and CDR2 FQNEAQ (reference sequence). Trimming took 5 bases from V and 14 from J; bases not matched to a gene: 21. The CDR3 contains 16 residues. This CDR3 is CASSPTGGLGHRYAYF. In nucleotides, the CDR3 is TGTGCCAGCAGCCCTACAGGGGGGTTGGGGCACAGATACGCGTATTTT.

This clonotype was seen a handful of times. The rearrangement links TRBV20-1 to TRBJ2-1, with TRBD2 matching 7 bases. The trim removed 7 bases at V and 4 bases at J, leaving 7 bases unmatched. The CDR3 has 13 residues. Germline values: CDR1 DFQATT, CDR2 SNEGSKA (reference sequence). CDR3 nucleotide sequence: TGCAGTGGGGGGGGGGACCGTTACAATGAGCAGTTCTTC. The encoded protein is CSGGGDRYNEQFF.

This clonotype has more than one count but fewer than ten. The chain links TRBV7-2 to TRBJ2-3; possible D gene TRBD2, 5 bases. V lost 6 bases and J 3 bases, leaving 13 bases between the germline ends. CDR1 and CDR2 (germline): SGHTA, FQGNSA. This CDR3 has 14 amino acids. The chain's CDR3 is CASRPGRETDTQYF. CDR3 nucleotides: TGTGCCAGCAGGCCGGGAAGGGAAACAGATACGCAGTATTTT.

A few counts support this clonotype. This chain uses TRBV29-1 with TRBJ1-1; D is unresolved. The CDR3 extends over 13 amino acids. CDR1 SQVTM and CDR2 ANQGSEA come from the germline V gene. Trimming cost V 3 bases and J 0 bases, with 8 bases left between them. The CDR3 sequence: CSVERRLNTEAFF. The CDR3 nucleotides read TGCAGCGTTGAGAGGCGACTGAACACTGAAGCTTTCTTT.

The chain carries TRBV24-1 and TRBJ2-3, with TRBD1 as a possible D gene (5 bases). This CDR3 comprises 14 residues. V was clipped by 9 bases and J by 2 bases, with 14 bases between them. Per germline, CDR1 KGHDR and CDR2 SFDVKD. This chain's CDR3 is CATSEGQITDTQYF. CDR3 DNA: TGTGCCACCTCCGAAGGACAAATCACAGATACGCAGTATTTT.

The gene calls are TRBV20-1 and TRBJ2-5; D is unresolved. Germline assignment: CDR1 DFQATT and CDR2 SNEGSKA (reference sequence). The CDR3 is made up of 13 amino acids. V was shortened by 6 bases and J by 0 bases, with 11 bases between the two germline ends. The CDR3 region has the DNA TGCAGTGCACCCGACTCGTACCAAGAGACCCAGTACTTC. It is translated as CSAPDSYQETQYF.

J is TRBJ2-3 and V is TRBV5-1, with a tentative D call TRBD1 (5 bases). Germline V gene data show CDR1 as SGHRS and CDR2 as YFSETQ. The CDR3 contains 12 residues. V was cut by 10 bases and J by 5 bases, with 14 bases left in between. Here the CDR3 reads CASTVSQDTQYF. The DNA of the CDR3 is TGCGCCTCGACAGTCTCTCAAGATACGCAGTATTTT.

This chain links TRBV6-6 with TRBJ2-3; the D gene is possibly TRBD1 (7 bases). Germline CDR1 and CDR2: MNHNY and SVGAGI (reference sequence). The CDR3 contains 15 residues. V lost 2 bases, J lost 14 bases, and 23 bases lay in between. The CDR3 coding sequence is TGTGCCAGCAGTTACGCGGGACTCGGGGACAGATACGCGTATTTT. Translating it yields CASSYAGLGDRYAYF.